One sample yielded the 28 T cell receptor beta chains listed below, sequenced in a study of blood T cell repertoires in COVID-19. The data were produced by immunoSEQ multiplex PCR, yet TCRdb's version contains in-frame clones alone and is incomplete. The repertoire consists of 300,000 to 400,000 clones, with more than 85% occurring once and the leading ten covering 3%. Sequenced: peripheral blood. All receptors come from a human donor in a cohort sampled during active COVID-19.

This chain connects TRBV5-1 to TRBJ2-2, with 8 bases aligning to TRBD2. V lost 0 bases, J lost 4 bases, and 5 bases stayed unmatched. There are 16 residues in the CDR3. Germline V gene data show CDR1 as SGHRS and CDR2 as YFSETQ. CDR3 coding DNA: TGCGCCAGCAGCTTGGAAACGGGAGGGCGCACCGGGGAGCTGTTTTTT. Amino acids: CASSLETGGRTGELFF. Complete variable domain (other parts from reference TRBV5-1 and TRBJ2-2): KAGVTQTPRYLIKTRGQQVTLSCSPISGHRSVSWYQQTPGQGLQFLFEYFSETQRNKGNFPGRFSGRQFSNSRSEMNVSTLELGDSALYLCASSLETGGRTGELFFGEGSRLTVL.

This chain uses TRBV2 with TRBJ2-1; 8 bases map to TRBD2. V dropped 11 bases and J dropped 4; count of bases not matched to a gene: 10. CDR1 is SNHLY and CDR2 is FYNNEI in the germline V gene. The CDR3 has 14 residues. The CDR3 is CAGAPSGGYNEQFF. In nucleotides, the CDR3 is TGTGCCGGAGCACCCAGCGGGGGTTACAATGAGCAGTTCTTC.

V and J are TRBV27 and TRBJ2-1; 11 nucleotides align to TRBD2. The junction had 6 bases not matched to a gene; V was cut back by 1 base and J by 10 bases. CDR3 length equals 15 residues. CDR1 is MNHEY and CDR2 is SMNVEV in the germline V gene (reference sequence). The CDR3 DNA follows: TGTGCCAGCAGTTTATATAGCGGGAGGGCAGGGGAGCAGTTCTTC. Translation gives CASSLYSGRAGEQFF.

The chain uses TRBV2 and TRBJ1-2, with a weak D call TRBD1 (5 bases). V dropped 8 bases and J dropped 6 bases, with 16 bases sitting between them. CDR1 is SNHLY and CDR2 is FYNNEI in the germline V gene. The CDR3 extends over 13 amino acids. This chain's CDR3 is CASLGPDSDGYTF. For the CDR3, the DNA is TGTGCCAGCCTAGGGCCAGACAGTGATGGCTACACCTTC.

This rearrangement joins TRBV19 to TRBJ1-2; D ambiguous. The CDR3 has 12 residues. From germline, CDR1 is LNHDA and CDR2 SQIVND (reference sequence). The V gene lost 4 bases and the J gene lost 7 bases, with 10 bases spanning the gap. The CDR3 sequence is CASSNGPGGYTF. The DNA of the CDR3 is TGTGCCAGTAGTAACGGCCCGGGTGGCTACACCTTC.

This clone was seen only a few times. This chain links TRBV7-9 with TRBJ1-2, with 7 bases aligning to TRBD1. V lost 5 bases and J lost 0; bases outside the gene matches: 6. From germline, CDR1 is SEHNR and CDR2 FQNEAQ (reference sequence). The CDR3 extends over 15 amino acids. This CDR3 reads CASSRPGQANYGYTF. As DNA, the CDR3 is TGTGCCAGCAGCCGCCCCGGACAGGCTAACTATGGCTACACCTTC.

The rearrangement joins TRBV30 to TRBJ1-2; 10 bases match TRBD1. With 5 bases clipped from V and 7 bases from J, the junction kept 10 bases outside the gene matches. Looked up from germline, CDR1 is GTSNPN and CDR2 is SVGIG (reference sequence). The CDR3 consists of 14 residues. The chain's CDR3 is CAWCPGQGGGGYTF. CDR3 sequence (DNA): TGTGCCTGGTGCCCCGGACAGGGGGGGGGTGGCTACACCTTC.

The chain employs TRBV5-4 and TRBJ1-2; 8 bases are shared with TRBD1. Germline V gene data show CDR1 as SGHNT and CDR2 as YYREEE (reference sequence). The CDR3 runs 16 residues. V lost 4 bases to trimming and J lost 2 bases; unmatched junction nucleotides: 10. CDR3 sequence (DNA): TGTGCCAGCAGCAGCCGGGACAGGCCGTCCAACTATGGCTACACCTTC. It translates to CASSSRDRPSNYGYTF.

The V and J genes are TRBV7-8 and TRBJ2-3, with D possibly being TRBD2 (6 bases). V was clipped by 4 bases and J by 4 bases, with 24 bases between them. Germline values: CDR1 SGHVS, CDR2 FQNEAQ. The CDR3 is 18 amino acids. The CDR3 loop reads CASSSDRPGLPLADTQYF. CDR3 in DNA: TGTGCCAGCAGCTCCGACCGCCCGGGACTCCCGCTCGCAGATACGCAGTATTTT.

This chain joins TRBV24-1 and TRBJ1-2; 7 nucleotides align to TRBD1. CDR1 and CDR2 from the germline V gene are KGHDR and SFDVKD. The CDR3 extends over 14 amino acids. V lost 7 bases to trimming and J lost 7 bases; unmatched junction nucleotides: 11. CDR3 in amino acids: CATRGDSLPGGYTF. CDR3 nucleotides: TGTGCCACCAGGGGGGACAGCCTCCCAGGTGGCTACACCTTC.

The chain recombines TRBV30 with TRBJ2-2, with D possibly being TRBD1 (5 bases). The V end was cut by 0 bases, the J end by 4 bases, with 12 bases between. Per the germline V gene, CDR1 is GTSNPN and CDR2 is SVGIG (reference sequence). This CDR3 is 15 amino acids long. The CDR3 bases are TGTGCCTGGAGTGTACAGGTCGGCAGCACCGGGGAGCTGTTTTTT. Translated: CAWSVQVGSTGELFF.

The rearrangement links TRBV28 to TRBJ2-7, with D tentatively TRBD1 (6 bases). This CDR3 comprises 15 residues. Trimming removed 6 bases at V and 3 bases at J, with 18 bases between. Germline lookup yields CDR1 MDHEN and CDR2 SYDVKM. The CDR3, as DNA: TGTGCCAGCAGCTCACTTGACAGGACCTACTACGAGCAGTACTTC. Translation gives CASSSLDRTYYEQYF.

This clone was counted a single time. The V gene is TRBV30, the J gene TRBJ1-4, with D tentatively TRBD1 (6 bases). Germline V gene sequence: CDR1 GTSNPN, CDR2 SVGIG (reference sequence). The CDR3 sequence is 14 residues long. V dropped 7 bases and J dropped 3 bases, with 15 bases sitting between them. The CDR3 region has the DNA TGTGCCTACCTACAGGGTACAGCTAATGAAAAACTGTTTTTT. Encoded protein: CAYLQGTANEKLFF.

This clone occurred a few times. The chain recombines TRBV9 with TRBJ1-4; no clear D. Germline CDR1 reads SGDLS; CDR2 reads YYNGEE. V lost 0 bases and J 7 bases, leaving 13 bases between the germline ends. CDR3 length: 15 amino acids. The CDR3 sequence: CASSVGGSAIEKLFF. As DNA, the CDR3 is TGTGCCAGCAGCGTAGGAGGTTCGGCGATTGAAAAACTGTTTTTT.

The chain is built from TRBV2 and TRBJ2-1, with 7 nucleotides matching TRBD1. V dropped 5 bases and J dropped 10; count of bases not matched to a gene: 11. This CDR3 is built from 14 residues. The germline CDR1 and CDR2 sequences are SNHLY and FYNNEI. The CDR3 loop reads CASSTTGQPLEQFF. The CDR3, as DNA: TGTGCCAGCAGTACTACGGGACAGCCGTTGGAGCAGTTCTTC.

V is TRBV28 and J is TRBJ1-4; 7 nucleotides match TRBD1. V lost 5 bases to trimming and J lost 7 bases; unmatched junction nucleotides: 10. The V gene's germline CDR1 is MDHEN and CDR2 SYDVKM. This CDR3 comprises 15 residues. Written as DNA, the CDR3 is TGTGCCAGCAGTCCCCAGGCAGGGGGAGGTGAAAAACTGTTTTTT. Its translation: CASSPQAGGGEKLFF. Variable domain in full (rest from reference TRBV28 and TRBJ1-4): DVKVTQSSRYLVKRTGEKVFLECVQDMDHENMFWYRQDPGLGLRLIYFSYDVKMKEKGDIPEGYSVSREKKERFSLILESASTNQTSMYLCASSPQAGGGEKLFFGSGTQLSVL.

The chain has TRBV6-5 and TRBJ1-5; 7 nucleotides line up with TRBD1. Germline values: CDR1 MNHEY, CDR2 SVGAGI. CDR3 length: 14 amino acids. V shed 6 bases, J shed 6 bases, and the junction held 8 bases outside the gene matches. This CDR3 is CASSLRQGGQPQHF. In nucleotides, the CDR3 is TGTGCCAGCAGCCTGAGACAGGGAGGTCAGCCCCAGCATTTT.

Comments on this clone: The junction differs from germline at one of its ends, possibly a read error. The chain couples TRBV27 to TRBJ2-2; 15 nucleotides line up with TRBD2. This CDR3 comprises 17 residues. Germline CDR1 and CDR2: MNHEY and SMNVEV (reference sequence). The DNA for the CDR3 is TGTGCCAGCAGTCTATCCCGGACTAGCGGGGGGGACGGGGAGCTGTTTTTT. Its protein product is CASSLSRTSGGDGELFF.

This clone showed up just a few times. The chain links TRBV6-5 to TRBJ1-4; TRBD1 is a possible D gene (6 bases). V was shortened by 7 bases and J by 3 bases, with 9 bases between the two germline ends. This CDR3 has 13 amino acids. Germline CDR1 is MNHEY and CDR2 is SVGAGI. The CDR3 loop reads CASMDRSNEKLFF. The CDR3 DNA sequence: TGTGCCAGCATGGACAGATCTAATGAAAAACTGTTTTTT.

V gene TRBV6-6 combines with J gene TRBJ2-5; a weak D match, TRBD1 (6 bases). This CDR3 contains 20 residues. V lost 5 bases and J lost 5, with 33 bases in between. Germline V gene lookup returns CDR1 MNHNY and CDR2 SVGAGI (reference sequence). The chain's CDR3 is CASSRPPRDPGVGLGETQYF. CDR3 sequence (DNA): TGTGCCAGCAGTCGGCCGCCCAGAGACCCAGGGGTAGGATTAGGGGAGACCCAGTACTTC.

This chain uses TRBV4-1 with TRBJ1-3; D gene ambiguous. The CDR3 is 15 residues long. V was trimmed by 0 bases and J by 0 bases, leaving 6 bases between them. The germline V gene encodes CDR1 MGHRA and CDR2 YSYEKL. CDR3: CASSQDRGSGNTIYF. The DNA for the CDR3 is TGCGCCAGCAGCCAAGATCGGGGCTCTGGAAACACCATATATTTT.

This rearrangement joins TRBV6-5 to TRBJ2-2; 8 nucleotides align to TRBD2. Germline-derived CDR1 and CDR2 are MNHEY and SVGAGI. The V gene end was trimmed by 8 bases and the J gene end by 2 bases; junction bases not matched to a gene: 7. The CDR3 spans 15 residues. The CDR3: CASSTGTSNTGELFF. DNA for the CDR3: TGTGCCAGCTCCACCGGGACTAGTAACACCGGGGAGCTGTTTTTT.

This clone was seen once. Written as DNA, the CDR3 is TGTGCCAGCAGTTACTCAGCGGGGACCTACAATGAGCAGTTCTTC. Translating gives CASSYSAGTYNEQFF. The chain has TRBV6-6 and TRBJ2-1, with TRBD2 matching over 7 bases. The germline CDR1 and CDR2 sequences are MNHNY and SVGAGI (reference sequence). CDR3 length equals 15 residues. Trimming at V came to 0 bases and at J to 2 bases, leaving 1 base not matched to a gene.

The V call is TRBV7-3, the J call TRBJ2-2; the match to TRBD1 covers 11 bases. This CDR3 is built from 16 residues. V dropped 4 bases and J dropped 1; count of bases not matched to a gene: 2. Germline-derived CDR1 and CDR2 are SGHTA and FQGTGA. CDR3 DNA: TGTGCCAGCAGCTGGACAGGGGGCCTGAACACCGGGGAGCTGTTTTTT. Translation gives CASSWTGGLNTGELFF.

The chain joins TRBV10-3 to TRBJ1-3, with D possibly TRBD1 on 5 matching bases. Germline lookup yields CDR1 ENHRY and CDR2 SYGVKD. Between the trimmed V and J ends, which lost 11 bases and 0 bases, there was a span of 20 bases. The CDR3 covers 16 residues. The CDR3 sequence is CAAQKPDTFSGNTIYF. CDR3 nucleotide sequence: TGTGCCGCACAGAAACCGGACACCTTCTCTGGAAACACCATATATTTT.

The chain joins TRBV4-1 to TRBJ2-3; 11 bases agree with TRBD2. Per germline, CDR1 MGHRA and CDR2 YSYEKL. The CDR3 loop spans 18 amino acids. Trimming cost V 5 bases and J 0 bases; bases outside gene matches: 10. For the CDR3, the DNA is TGCGCCAGCAGCTTCAGAAGGACTAGCGGGTATAGCACAGATACGCAGTATTTT. This translates into CASSFRRTSGYSTDTQYF.

The CDR3 region has the DNA TGTGCCAGCCGTTCAGGGGTGGACTATGGCTACACCTTC. This translates into CASRSGVDYGYTF. The chain carries TRBV6-5 and TRBJ1-2, with D maybe TRBD1 (6 bases). This CDR3 is 13 amino acids long. Trimming removed 8 bases at V and 3 bases at J, with 13 bases between. Germline CDR1 MNHEY, CDR2 SVGAGI.

The V and J genes are TRBV11-2 and TRBJ1-2; D may be TRBD1 (6 bases). The CDR3 has 19 amino acids. V gave up 1 base and J gave up 0 bases, with 21 bases separating them. Germline lookup yields CDR1 SGHAT and CDR2 FQNNGV. The CDR3 protein is CASSLVRGKPSRANYGYTF. In DNA, the CDR3 is TGTGCCAGCAGCTTAGTAAGGGGGAAACCCTCTCGGGCTAACTATGGCTACACCTTC.